A selection of T cell receptor beta chains follows, all from one sample in a study of T cells in Graves' hyperthyroidism and ophthalmopathy. One entry per CDR3 protein, called by TCRdb with MiXCR from the multiplex PCR reads. There are more than 300,000 distinct CDR3 sequences in the sample; roughly 18% occur only once, and 40% to 45% lies in the top ten. Sequenced: blood. The receptors derive from a man aged 18-30 years with Graves' ophthalmopathy. The conserved cysteine and the conserved F or W are not part of the CDR3 here.

TRBV10-3	TRBJ1-6	AISEPDRDNSPLH
TRBV18	TRBJ1-5	ASSPPGANQPQH
TRBV2	TRBJ2-5	ASEQGVGRTQY
TRBV11-2	TRBJ1-5	ASRQDAGQPQH
TRBV20-1	TRBJ2-3	SATTGPYVDTQY
TRBV5-1	TRBJ1-2	ASSPSEGGGYT
TRBV15	TRBJ1-6	ATSRVGNSPLH
TRBV6-5	TRBJ1-5	ASSYSSSGARQPQH
TRBV6-1	TRBJ2-5	ASMDRGQETQY
TRBV5-6	TRBJ1-5	ASSLGQGAEQPQH
TRBV3-1	TRBJ1-5	ASSQEFADSNQPQH
TRBV3-1	TRBJ2-5	ASLQGRMEETQY
TRBV20-1	TRBJ1-1	SGGPNRGCPPMNTEAF
TRBV12-3/TRBV12-4	TRBJ2-3	ASSWAGGQTDTQY
TRBV6-2/TRBV6-3	TRBJ2-7	ASSQGNLGKQY
TRBV15	TRBJ1-5	ATSRDSGRGARNQPQH
TRBV20-1	TRBJ2-2	SAGVTGELF
TRBV3-1	TRBJ2-3	ASSVDRADTQY
TRBV20-1	TRBJ2-7	SARDLADPKYEQY
TRBV11-2	TRBJ2-5	ASSIQGDQETQY
TRBV6-1	TRBJ1-1	ASMGSNTEAF
TRBV27	TRBJ2-5	ASSSPREETQY
TRBV29-1	TRBJ1-1	SVEKGGTEAF
TRBV6-1	TRBJ2-7	ASSERQGSPYEQY
TRBV7-3	TRBJ2-1	ASSLGAGGRDEQF
TRBV7-2	TRBJ1-2	ASRPGASYGYT
TRBV3-1	TRBJ1-2	ASSQDLTGSGGYT
TRBV5-6	TRBJ2-3	ASSAQGNTQY
TRBV27	TRBJ2-7	ASSSDRAGYEQY
TRBV6-1	TRBJ1-5	ASSWDSSGGGQPQH
TRBV24-1	TRBJ2-2	ATTGTGATGELF